The next 10 T cell receptor beta chains were all read from a single sample in a study of Graves' ophthalmopathy and Graves' hyperthyroidism. Researchers took RNA transcripts and amplified TCR beta CDR3 regions from them. Amplification began with first-round RT-PCR using HTBI primers, then second-round multiplex PCR was performed. TCRdb recomputed calls from the multiplex PCR reads with MiXCR, one row per CDR3 protein. The sample lists about 640,000 distinct CDR3 sequences; about 38% were seen once. Source material: peripheral blood. The receptors here all came from an adult man with Graves' ophthalmopathy.

In its sample, this clonotype was seen many times. This rearrangement joins TRBV29-1 to TRBJ1-2; TRBD1 matches 9 bases. Losses at the gene ends were 4 bases for V and 6 bases for J; bases not matched to a gene: 0. This CDR3 contains 11 residues. Germline assignment: CDR1 SQVTM and CDR2 ANQGSEA. This CDR3 reads CSVGQGDGYTF. The CDR3 DNA is TGCAGCGTTGGACAGGGGGATGGCTACACCTTC.

This clonotype appeared a few times. This rearrangement joins TRBV5-1 to TRBJ2-7, with 8 bases lining up with TRBD2. Trimming at V came to 4 bases and at J to 0 bases, leaving 18 bases not matched to a gene. The CDR3 length is 19 residues. Germline V gene data show CDR1 as SGHRS and CDR2 as YFSETQ. Here the CDR3 DNA reads TGCGCCAGCAGCCCACCCCACCTGACTAGACGGGAGGGCTCCTACGAGCAGTACTTC. The encoded protein is CASSPPHLTRREGSYEQYF. Based on the CDR3 plus reference TRBV5-1 and TRBJ2-7, the full variable domain is KAGVTQTPRYLIKTRGQQVTLSCSPISGHRSVSWYQQTPGQGLQFLFEYFSETQRNKGNFPGRFSGRQFSNSRSEMNVSTLELGDSALYLCASSPPHLTRREGSYEQYFGPGTRLTVT.

This clonotype was seen many times. The gene calls are TRBV6-5 and TRBJ1-1, with D unresolved. The CDR3 has 13 amino acids. Germline V CDR1 and CDR2: MNHEY, SVGAGI. Trimming shortened V by 8 bases and J by 4 bases, and 14 bases separated the two germline ends. In nucleotides, the CDR3 is TGTGCCAGCCATCTCCGAGGTAGCACTGAAGCTTTCTTT. Translating gives CASHLRGSTEAFF.

This clonotype appeared many times. The chain recombines TRBV7-9 with TRBJ1-2; D is unresolved. CDR3 length: 13 amino acids. Trimming stripped 3 bases from V and 4 bases from J, with 9 bases between. In germline, CDR1 is SEHNR, CDR2 FQNEAQ (reference sequence). The CDR3 here is CASSFPGFYGYTF. The DNA for the CDR3 is TGTGCCAGCAGCTTCCCGGGGTTCTATGGCTACACCTTC.

There are many counts of this clonotype. This chain uses TRBV12-3 or TRBV12-4 with TRBJ1-5, with unresolved D. CDR3 length equals 14 residues. Trimming shortened V by 2 bases and J by 2 bases, and 7 bases separated the two germline ends. The CDR3: CASSLTRGNQPQHF. Written as DNA, the CDR3 is TGTGCCAGCAGTTTAACCCGGGGCAATCAGCCCCAGCATTTT.

This clonotype was seen a few times. This chain joins TRBV4-1 and TRBJ1-2; 7 bases are shared with TRBD1. CDR1 and CDR2 (germline): MGHRA, YSYEKL. There are 15 residues in the CDR3. V shed 0 bases and J 7 bases; nucleotides not matched to a gene: 8. The CDR3 region has the DNA TGCGCCAGCAGCCAAGATCAGACAGGGTGGAGTGGCTACACCTTC. It encodes CASSQDQTGWSGYTF.

This chain joins TRBV29-1 and TRBJ1-3; no firm D call. V was cut by 7 bases and J by 0 bases, with 16 bases left in between. The CDR3 length is 15 residues. The germline V gene has CDR1 SQVTM and CDR2 ANQGSEA. The DNA for the CDR3 is TGCAGCGCCAGGCAGGAAACGGACTCTGGAAACACCATATATTTT. It translates to CSARQETDSGNTIYF.

The V gene is TRBV10-2, the J gene TRBJ2-5; 12 positions match TRBD1. Germline CDR1 reads WSHSY; CDR2 reads SAAADI. V was clipped by 1 base and J by 7 bases; unmatched bases: 13. CDR3 length: 18 residues. The CDR3 reads CASSELGQGAEGAGTQYF. The CDR3 DNA sequence: TGCGCCAGCAGTGAGTTGGGACAGGGGGCGGAAGGGGCCGGGACCCAGTACTTC.

The table lists this clonotype with many counts. The V gene is TRBV25-1, the J gene TRBJ1-3; maybe TRBD1 (5 bases). Trimming removed 4 bases from V and 1 base from J, with 5 bases in between. From germline, CDR1 is MGHDK and CDR2 SYGVNS. The CDR3 is 13 amino acids. The CDR3 region has the DNA TGTGCCAGCAGTGCAGGGTCTGGAAACACCATATATTTT. Its translation: CASSAGSGNTIYF.

This clonotype was counted many times. At one end, the junction sequence differs from germline, possibly due to a read error. The chain employs TRBV14 and TRBJ2-7; TRBD1 aligns across 8 bases. Germline assignment: CDR1 SGHDN and CDR2 FVKESK. CDR3 size: 14 residues. CDR3 nucleotide sequence: TGCGCCAGCAGCACCGGACAGGGAGGATACGAGCAGTACTTC. Encoded protein: CASSTGQGGYEQYF. Together with reference TRBV14 and TRBJ2-7, the CDR3 gives the full variable domain: EAGVTQFPSHSVIEKGQTVTLRCDPISGHDNLYWYRRVMGKEIKFLLHFVKESKQDESGMPNNRFLAERTGGTYSTLKVQPAELEDSGVYFCASSTGQGGYEQYFGPGTRLTVT.